The 27 T cell receptor beta chains reported below all come from one sample, sequenced in a study of blood T cells in healthy people across ages. For the second PCR, which ran for about 7 to 11 cycles, a sample-barcoded 5' primer and a J-beta primer mix were used. MiXCR was run by TCRdb on the 5' RACE reads, yielding one entry per CDR3 protein. The sample carries 550,000 to 650,000 distinct CDR3 sequences, about 26% recorded once. The sample was also linked to a second study, of T cells of mothers and their children.

What was sequenced was blood. These receptors all come from a boy younger than 10 in good health.

This clonotype has only a few counts. J is TRBJ2-1 and V is TRBV7-2; 11 nucleotides align to TRBD2. CDR3 size: 13 residues. Germline trimming cut 6 bases from V and 8 bases from J; bases unmatched to any gene: 3. Looked up from germline, CDR1 is SGHTA and CDR2 is FQGNSA. The CDR3 is CASRRSGGDEQFF. For the CDR3, the DNA is TGTGCCAGCAGGCGTAGCGGGGGGGATGAGCAGTTCTTC.

The sample holds a few counts of this clonotype. The chain links TRBV7-6 to TRBJ2-1, with a weak D call TRBD1 (5 bases). This CDR3 spans 15 amino acids. In germline, CDR1 is SGHVS, CDR2 FNYEAQ. V lost 8 bases, J lost 8 bases, and 22 bases lay in between. CDR3 coding DNA: TGTGCCAGCGGACCCGATGGGGCCCCTCGGGATGAGCAGTTCTTC. Translating it yields CASGPDGAPRDEQFF. The whole variable domain, filled in from reference TRBV7-6 and TRBJ2-1, reads GAGVSQSPRYKVTKRGQDVALRCDPISGHVSLYWYRQALGQGPEFLTYFNYEAQQDKSGLPNDRFSAERPEGSISTLTIQRTEQRDSAMYRCASGPDGAPRDEQFFGPGTRLTVL.

This rearrangement joins TRBV7-6 to TRBJ2-7, with 10 nucleotides matching TRBD1. Germline CDR1 reads SGHVS; CDR2 reads FNYEAQ. Germline trimming cut 4 bases from V and 4 bases from J; bases unmatched to any gene: 4. The CDR3 covers 14 residues. Here the CDR3 reads CASSWDRGSYEQYF. The CDR3 nucleotides are TGTGCCAGCAGCTGGGACAGGGGTTCATACGAGCAGTACTTC. Full variable domain (remainder filled in from reference TRBV7-6 and TRBJ2-7): GAGVSQSPRYKVTKRGQDVALRCDPISGHVSLYWYRQALGQGPEFLTYFNYEAQQDKSGLPNDRFSAERPEGSISTLTIQRTEQRDSAMYRCASSWDRGSYEQYFGPGTRLTVT.

V is TRBV12-3 or TRBV12-4 and J is TRBJ1-3; D is ambiguous. The CDR3 loop spans 15 amino acids. Trimming removed 1 base from V and 0 bases from J, with 7 bases in between. CDR3 residues: CASSLGVHSGNTIYF. For the CDR3, the DNA is TGTGCCAGCAGTTTAGGGGTCCACTCTGGAAACACCATATATTTT.

This clonotype was observed a few times. The chain is built from TRBV7-9 and TRBJ1-1, with D perhaps TRBD1 (6 bases). This CDR3 spans 12 amino acids. Trimming pared 6 bases from V and 7 bases from J, leaving 12 bases between. CDR1 is SEHNR, CDR2 FQNEAQ, per germline (reference sequence). The CDR3 protein is CASSLGGDEAFF. CDR3 sequence (DNA): TGTGCCAGCAGTCTAGGGGGGGATGAAGCTTTCTTT.

This clonotype was counted only a few times. The rearrangement joins TRBV20-1 to TRBJ2-5; 13 nucleotides align to TRBD2. Judging by the DNA end, TRBJ2-1 fits better; the J call may be wrong. The CDR3 totals 15 residues. CDR1 and CDR2 (germline): DFQATT, SNEGSKA (reference sequence). CDR3 protein: CSATTSGRRYNEQFF. In nucleotides, the CDR3 is TGCAGTGCCACGACTAGCGGGAGGCGCTACAATGAGCAGTTCTTC.

This clonotype has only a few counts. The chain employs TRBV4-3 and TRBJ2-7, with a possible D match to TRBD2 (5 bases). V was cut by 0 bases and J by 0 bases, with 9 bases left in between. In germline, CDR1 is LGHNA, CDR2 YSLEER. The CDR3 has 15 amino acids. This CDR3 reads CASSQDISGSYEQYF. The CDR3 nucleotides are TGCGCCAGCAGCCAAGATATAAGCGGCTCCTACGAGCAGTACTTC.

The rearrangement links TRBV4-3 to TRBJ2-3; 8 positions match TRBD1. The germline V gene has CDR1 LGHNA and CDR2 YSLEER. V shed 0 bases, J shed 4 bases, and the junction held 6 bases outside the gene matches. CDR3 length: 16 residues. DNA for the CDR3: TGCGCCAGCAGCCAAGAAATTGGACAGGGTTCAGATACGCAGTATTTT. Protein sequence: CASSQEIGQGSDTQYF.

Many counts were recorded for this clonotype. DNA for the CDR3: TGTGCCAGCAGCCCTGGGACAGGGGACGTTTCACCCCTCCACTTT. This sequence encodes CASSPGTGDVSPLHF. The rearrangement joins TRBV12-3 or TRBV12-4 to TRBJ1-6, with 10 bases matching TRBD1. The V and J ends lost 6 bases and 9 bases, in that order; junction bases with no gene match: 8. This CDR3 comprises 15 residues.

As to this clonotype: An end of the junction does not agree with germline; a read error may underlie this. The V gene is TRBV29-1, the J gene TRBJ2-5; D remains unclear. The DNA matches TRBJ2-1 better at its end, which makes the J call doubtful. The CDR3 loop spans 12 amino acids. Germline CDR1 SQVTM, CDR2 ANQGSEA. For the CDR3, the DNA is TGCGGCGTCCGAACTTTGGCCGATGAGCAGTTCTTC. The encoded protein is CGVRTLADEQFF.

The V and J genes are TRBV29-1 and TRBJ1-3; 7 bases map to TRBD1. The CDR3 spans 14 residues. CDR1 SQVTM and CDR2 ANQGSEA come from the germline V gene. The V and J ends lost 6 bases and 1 base, in that order; junction bases with no gene match: 6. CDR3 region: CSVERQGSGNTIYF. The CDR3, as DNA: TGCAGCGTGGAACGACAGGGTTCTGGAAACACCATATATTTT.

This clonotype was seen a handful of times. This chain uses TRBV7-9 with TRBJ2-5; D gene uncertain. CDR3 length: 12 amino acids. CDR1 and CDR2 (germline): SEHNR, FQNEAQ (reference sequence). With 2 bases removed from V and 11 bases from J, the gap between germline ends came to 12 bases. For the CDR3, the DNA is TGTGCCAGCAGCTTAATTCGTCAGGAGCAGTACTTC. Its translation is CASSLIRQEQYF.

This clonotype was seen more than once but under ten times. The chain has TRBV12-3 or TRBV12-4 and TRBJ1-3; 8 bases are shared with TRBD1. Trimming at V came to 6 bases and at J to 3 bases, leaving 7 bases not matched to a gene. CDR3 length equals 15 residues. The CDR3 coding sequence is TGTGCCAGCAGACCCAGACAGGGGCATGGAAACACCATATATTTT. Residues: CASRPRQGHGNTIYF.

The gene calls are TRBV27 and TRBJ1-4; no definite D call. The CDR3 is made up of 13 amino acids. Germline CDR1 MNHEY, CDR2 SMNVEV (reference sequence). V was trimmed by 4 bases and J by 6 bases, leaving 9 bases between them. DNA of the CDR3: TGTGCCAGCAGTTGGTCGGCAGATGAAAAACTGTTTTTT. It specifies CASSWSADEKLFF.

This clonotype was counted a few times. This chain connects TRBV7-9 to TRBJ1-4; unclear D gene. CDR1 SEHNR and CDR2 FQNEAQ come from the germline V gene (reference sequence). Trimming stripped 7 bases from V and 4 bases from J, with 4 bases between. CDR3 length: 11 amino acids. CDR3 loop: CASTLNEKLFF. In DNA, the CDR3 is TGTGCCAGCACCCTTAATGAAAAACTGTTTTTT.

The chain carries TRBV15 and TRBJ2-5; D assignment may be TRBD1 or TRBD2 (5 bases each). The DNA end lines up better with TRBJ2-7; the J call may be wrong. The CDR3 sequence is 14 residues long. Germline CDR1 is LNHNV and CDR2 is YYDKDF (reference sequence). The CDR3 protein is CATSRENGGYEQYF. The CDR3, as DNA: TGTGCCACCAGCAGAGAAAATGGGGGTTACGAGCAGTACTTC.

This chain links TRBV18 with TRBJ1-3; 9 nucleotides agree with TRBD1. The CDR3 extends over 18 amino acids. V dropped 1 base and J dropped 1; count of bases not matched to a gene: 8. The germline V gene encodes CDR1 KGHSH and CDR2 LQKENI. CDR3 residues: CASSPLGTGLPSGNTIYF. CDR3 coding DNA: TGTGCCAGCTCACCACTTGGGACAGGGCTTCCTTCTGGAAACACCATATATTTT.

V is TRBV12-3 or TRBV12-4 and J is TRBJ1-1; no clear D gene. This CDR3 region has 14 residues. V lost 5 bases, J lost 5 bases, and 15 bases lay in between. DNA of the CDR3: TGTGCCAGCAGTGTGGGCCTTCTGGGGACTGAAGCTTTCTTT. Translation: CASSVGLLGTEAFF.

This chain joins TRBV9 and TRBJ1-6; unclear D gene. Germline V gene lookup returns CDR1 SGDLS and CDR2 YYNGEE. The V end was cut by 3 bases, the J end by 5 bases, with 15 bases between. The CDR3 extends over 16 amino acids. The CDR3 spells CASSGETDINNSPLHF. DNA for the CDR3: TGTGCCAGCAGCGGGGAAACAGATATAAATAATTCACCCCTCCACTTT.

There are many counts of this clonotype. The chain carries TRBV7-9 and TRBJ2-7; D possibly matches TRBD1 or TRBD2 (5 bases each). CDR1 is SEHNR and CDR2 is FQNEAQ in the germline V gene (reference sequence). Trimming shortened V by 6 bases and J by 7 bases, and 16 bases separated the two germline ends. The CDR3 totals 13 residues. This chain's CDR3 is CASRGTAAGEQYF. The CDR3 coding sequence is TGTGCCAGCAGAGGGACCGCCGCCGGTGAGCAGTACTTC.

A word on this clonotype: Because the CDR3 is missing its conserved closing phenylalanine or tryptophan, this is likely a read error. CDR3 sequence: CSARDVGHYQETQYL. The CDR3 bases are TGCAGTGCTAGAGATGTTGGCCATTACCAAGAGACCCAGTACCTC. The chain combines TRBV20-1 with TRBJ2-5; D remains ambiguous. Germline V lookup: CDR1 DFQATT, CDR2 SNEGSKA (reference sequence). CDR3 size: 15 residues. V was shortened by 0 bases and J by 0 bases, with 11 bases between the two germline ends.

The genes are TRBV29-1 and TRBJ2-1, with TRBD1 identical over 10 bases. Per the germline V gene, CDR1 is SQVTM and CDR2 is ANQGSEA. Unmatched junction bases numbered 0, after V lost 1 base and J lost 6 bases. CDR3 length: 13 residues. CDR3 region: CSVEGDRGNEQFF. DNA for the CDR3: TGCAGCGTTGAAGGGGACAGGGGCAATGAGCAGTTCTTC.

This chain links TRBV20-1 with TRBJ2-5, with 7 positions matching TRBD1. Per germline, CDR1 DFQATT and CDR2 SNEGSKA (reference sequence). V trimming: 4 bases; J trimming: 2 bases; junction bases outside the gene matches: 4. CDR3 length: 13 residues. CDR3 in DNA: TGCAGTGCTATGGGGACAGTACAAGAGACCCAGTACTTC. Its protein is CSAMGTVQETQYF.

Concerning this clonotype itself: Given the absence of the conserved phenylalanine or tryptophan at the CDR3 end, a read error is likely. The chain carries TRBV7-9 and TRBJ1-2, with D maybe TRBD1 (6 bases). CDR1 and CDR2 (germline): SEHNR, FQNEAQ (reference sequence). V shed 4 bases and J shed 2 bases, with 8 bases lying between them. The CDR3 is 13 amino acids. The CDR3 nucleotides read TGTGCCAGCAGCTACGACAGGAACTATGGCTACACCCTC. This sequence encodes CASSYDRNYGYTL.

This clonotype turned up a few times. The chain uses TRBV6-2 or TRBV6-3 and TRBJ1-5; no clear D. The CDR3 covers 12 residues. Germline V gene data show CDR1 as MNHEY and CDR2 as SVGEGT. The V and J ends lost 6 bases and 7 bases respectively, with 10 bases between them. Here the CDR3 reads CASRMGGQPQHF. As DNA, the CDR3 is TGTGCCAGCAGAATGGGCGGGCAGCCCCAGCATTTT.

In the case of this clonotype: The junction shows a germline mismatch at one end, possibly a read error. The V gene is TRBV9, the J gene TRBJ2-3, with a tentative D call TRBD2 (5 bases). Germline loops: CDR1 SGDLS, CDR2 YYNGEE. The CDR3 extends over 15 amino acids. The CDR3 bases are TGTGCCAGCAGCGTAGGGGTAGGGAGCACGGATACGCAGTATTTT. Protein: CASSVGVGSTDTQYF.

The rearrangement joins TRBV6-5 to TRBJ2-7; 7 nucleotides agree with TRBD1. From germline, CDR1 is MNHEY and CDR2 SVGAGI. V dropped 0 bases and J dropped 2; count of bases not matched to a gene: 7. The CDR3 length is 16 residues. The CDR3 here is CASSYSQGQGAYEQYF. In DNA form, the CDR3 reads TGTGCCAGCAGTTACTCGCAAGGCCAGGGGGCCTACGAGCAGTACTTC.